This T cell receptor (beta chain) stems from a study of vaccination effects on CD4 cells after COVID-19. CD4+ T cells specific for antigen were expanded with viral peptide pools by the ViraFEST assay before sequencing. Scientists isolated CD4+ T cells after a roughly 10-day culture period ended. In the vaccine recipients, nucleocapsid antibodies were negative and there was no prior SARS-CoV-2 infection. Study-wide results and caveats: Sampling in the study covered few convalescent patients and included no early post-infection timepoints.

A word on this clone: Antigen: not known.

Clones were read by immunoSEQ multiplex PCR, and TCRdb kept only the in-frame ones, dropping some. The data show approximately 25,000 clones, with 55% to 75% seen just once and over 9.5% held by the top ten. Unmatched junction bases numbered 9, after V lost 2 bases and J lost 2 bases. Germline V gene sequence: CDR1 SGDLS, CDR2 YYNGEE. The CDR3 length is 17 residues. The rearrangement joins TRBV9 to TRBJ2-3; 9 nucleotides line up with TRBD2. The clonotype originates from a human donor who received a COVID-19 vaccine. Sequences were derived from CD4+ T cells from PBMCs cultured with SARS-CoV-2 spike peptides, sampled before COVID-19 vaccination. The CDR3 loop is CASSVQAGGPSTDTQYF. The CDR3 region has the DNA TGTGCCAGCAGCGTTCAAGCGGGGGGCCCTTCCACAGATACGCAGTATTTT. Looking up the rest from reference TRBV9 and TRBJ2-3 gives the full variable domain: DSGVTQTPKHLITATGQRVTLRCSPRSGDLSVYWYQQSLDQGLQFLIQYYNGEERAKGNILERFSAQQFPDLHSELNLSSLELGDSALYFCASSVQAGGPSTDTQYFGPGTRLTVL.